The clone carrying this TCR beta chain was counted only a few times. The data originate from a study of T-cell reconstitution after alpha-beta-depleted transplantation in children. The TCRbeta library was prepared with unique molecular identifiers. A single record per CDR3 protein comes from TCRdb applying MiXCR to the PCR reads. The sample consists of just under 350,000 distinct CDR3 sequences, 15% to 20% of them appearing once. The sequence derives from a male patient aged 2-10 years who had a stem cell transplant for acute lymphoblastic leukemia, so the T cells may come from the graft donor. The source material was PBMCs, mostly from graft donor cells, sampled 360 days after TCRalphabeta/CD19-depleted stem cell transplant.

The CDR3 is CASSLPGQEILNYGYTF. The CDR3, as DNA: TGTGCCAGCAGCTTACCGGGACAGGAGATTCTAAACTATGGCTACACCTTC. The V gene is TRBV5-6, the J gene TRBJ1-2; 8 bases are a match to TRBD1. The CDR3 spans 17 residues. Germline V CDR1 and CDR2: SGHDT, YYEEEE. V lost 2 bases, J lost 2 bases, and 11 bases stayed unmatched.